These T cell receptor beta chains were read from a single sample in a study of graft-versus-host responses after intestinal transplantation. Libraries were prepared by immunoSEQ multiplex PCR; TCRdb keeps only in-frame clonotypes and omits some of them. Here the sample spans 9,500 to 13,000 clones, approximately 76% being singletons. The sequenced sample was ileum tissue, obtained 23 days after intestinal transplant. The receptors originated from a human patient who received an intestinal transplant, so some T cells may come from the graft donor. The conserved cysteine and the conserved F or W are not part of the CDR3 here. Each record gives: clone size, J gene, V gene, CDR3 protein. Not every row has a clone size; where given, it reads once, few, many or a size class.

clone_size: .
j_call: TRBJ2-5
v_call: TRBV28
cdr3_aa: ASSLETQY

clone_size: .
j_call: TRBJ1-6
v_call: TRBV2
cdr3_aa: ASSESLAPINSPLH

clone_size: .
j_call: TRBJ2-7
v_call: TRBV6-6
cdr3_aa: ASSYPTEGDYEQY

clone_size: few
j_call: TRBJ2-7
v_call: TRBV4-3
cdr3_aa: ASSQVETGDDYEQY

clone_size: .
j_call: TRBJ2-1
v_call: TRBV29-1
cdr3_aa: SVTPPTSGGPNEQF

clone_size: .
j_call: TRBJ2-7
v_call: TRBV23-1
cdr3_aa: AGGDRADYEQY

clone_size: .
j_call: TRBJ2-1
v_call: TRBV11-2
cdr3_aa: ASSLGYSSYNEQF

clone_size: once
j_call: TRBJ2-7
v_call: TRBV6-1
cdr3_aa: ASSQRQSYEQY

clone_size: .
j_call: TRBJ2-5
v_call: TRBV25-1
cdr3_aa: ASSPQGLTVKETQY

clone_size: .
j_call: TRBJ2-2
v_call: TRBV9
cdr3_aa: ASSIRRDRTNTGELF

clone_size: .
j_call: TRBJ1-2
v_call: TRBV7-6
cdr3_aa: ASSPRQSYGYT

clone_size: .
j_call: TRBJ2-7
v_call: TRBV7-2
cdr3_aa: ATSVGSSYEQY

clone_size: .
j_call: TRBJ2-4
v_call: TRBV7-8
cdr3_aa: ASSLAPVLAGESRAKNIQY

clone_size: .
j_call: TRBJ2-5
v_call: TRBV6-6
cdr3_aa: ASSSLVDETQY

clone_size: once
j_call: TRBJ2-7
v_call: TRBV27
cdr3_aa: ASSPGTSGISYEQY

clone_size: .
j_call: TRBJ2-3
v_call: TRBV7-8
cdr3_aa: ASSLVVGDTDMQY

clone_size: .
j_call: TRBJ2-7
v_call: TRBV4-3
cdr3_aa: ASSQDPSGGTYYEQY

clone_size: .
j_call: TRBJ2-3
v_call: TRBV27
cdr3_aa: ASSYWTSAADTQY

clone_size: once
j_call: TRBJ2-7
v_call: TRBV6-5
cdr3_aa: ASKGGTYEQY

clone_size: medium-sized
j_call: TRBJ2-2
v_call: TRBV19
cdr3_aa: ASSIFGANGELF

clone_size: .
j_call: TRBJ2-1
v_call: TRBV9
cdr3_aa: ASSVAGRLIRNEQF

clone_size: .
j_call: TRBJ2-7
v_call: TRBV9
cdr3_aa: ASSVQPTMDEQY

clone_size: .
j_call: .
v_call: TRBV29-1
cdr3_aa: SVADSYEQY

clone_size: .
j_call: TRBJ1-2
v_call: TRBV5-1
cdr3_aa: ASSSQGFTYGYT

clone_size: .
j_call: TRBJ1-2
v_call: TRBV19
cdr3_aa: ASRGSSVDGYT

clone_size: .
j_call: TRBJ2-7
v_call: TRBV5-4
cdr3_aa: ASSQPRSYEQY

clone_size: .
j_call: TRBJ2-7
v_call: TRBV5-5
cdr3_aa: ASSFRSVFGSYEQY

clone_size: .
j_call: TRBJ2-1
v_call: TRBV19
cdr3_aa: ASSAGPKGPGGQF

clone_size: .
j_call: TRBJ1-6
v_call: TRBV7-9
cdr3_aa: ASSFLDGSNSPLH

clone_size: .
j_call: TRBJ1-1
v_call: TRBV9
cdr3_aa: ASSDQGLADTEAF

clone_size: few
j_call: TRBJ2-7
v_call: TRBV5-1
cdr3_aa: ASSLVIRTSGKEQY

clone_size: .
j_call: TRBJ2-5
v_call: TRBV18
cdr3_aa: ASSPLDSIQETQY

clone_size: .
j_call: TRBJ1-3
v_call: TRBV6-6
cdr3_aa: ASSSQGGGNTIY

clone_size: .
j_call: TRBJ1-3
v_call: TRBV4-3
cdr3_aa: ASSLSIFRGRNTIY

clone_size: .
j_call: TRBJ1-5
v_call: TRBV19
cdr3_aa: ASTTLVGSNQPQH

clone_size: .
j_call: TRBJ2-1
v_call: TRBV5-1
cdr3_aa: ASRQTGNEQF

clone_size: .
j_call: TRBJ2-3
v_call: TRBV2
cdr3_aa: ASRTGTGDTQY

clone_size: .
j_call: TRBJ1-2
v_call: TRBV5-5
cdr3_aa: ASSWFGGSNYGYT

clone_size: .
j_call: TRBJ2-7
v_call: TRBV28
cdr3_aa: ASSLWGAMDEQY

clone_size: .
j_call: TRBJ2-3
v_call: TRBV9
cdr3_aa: ASSVGTSGGTDTQY

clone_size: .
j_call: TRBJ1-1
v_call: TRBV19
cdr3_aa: ASKGGPYTEAF

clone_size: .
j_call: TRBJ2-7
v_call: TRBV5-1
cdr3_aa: ASSLVDQASYEQY

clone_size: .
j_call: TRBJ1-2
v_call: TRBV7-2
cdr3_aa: ASSLVFGGGAGYT

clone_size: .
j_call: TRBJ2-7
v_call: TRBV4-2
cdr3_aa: ASSQEGDPSYEQY

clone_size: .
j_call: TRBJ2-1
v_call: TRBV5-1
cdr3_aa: ASRTSGRNYNEQF

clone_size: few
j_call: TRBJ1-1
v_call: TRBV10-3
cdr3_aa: AINSPRTEAF

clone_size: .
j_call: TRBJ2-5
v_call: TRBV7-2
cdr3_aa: ASSSPGAQY

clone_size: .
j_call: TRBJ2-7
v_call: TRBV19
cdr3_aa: ASSRGPFGQGKTEQY

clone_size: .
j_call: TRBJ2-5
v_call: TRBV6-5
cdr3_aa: ASSLIWTGKETQY

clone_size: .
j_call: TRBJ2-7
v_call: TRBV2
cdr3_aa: ASSATGVYEQY

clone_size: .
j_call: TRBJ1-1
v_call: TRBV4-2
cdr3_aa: ASSQWGTGLGTEAF

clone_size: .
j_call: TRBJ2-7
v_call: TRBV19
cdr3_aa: ASSDGPYEQY

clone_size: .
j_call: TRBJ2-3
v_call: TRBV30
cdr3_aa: AWSGRLSGSLSTDTQY

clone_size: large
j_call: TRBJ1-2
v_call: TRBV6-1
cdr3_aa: ASLKVGVGT

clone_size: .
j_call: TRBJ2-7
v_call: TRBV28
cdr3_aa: ASSFPLAGFTYEQY

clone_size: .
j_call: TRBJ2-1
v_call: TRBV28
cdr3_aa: ASQPRGSSYNEQF